Included here is one T cell receptor (beta chain) sequence, with context. This clone's antigen is unknown. No base-level quality is on record; no much larger clone is a single base apart. This entry belongs to a study of blood T cell repertoires in COVID-19 (dated by TCRdb to the early 2020s). For context, the study as a whole: Samples covering the acute and convalescent phases of COVID-19 were provided by collaborators in the United States, Italy and Spain. Where HLA class I and class II types were available, the types were taken from metadata supplied by the sample provider, not from assay-based typing. Deeply sampled blood TCRbeta repertoires from subjects exposed to, actively infected with, or recovered from COVID-19 were included in the dataset. The material from the prospective study consisted of cDNA or gDNA derived from T cells, B-cell-depleted T cells, or PBMCs. The sample metadata nearly always contained a de-identified subject ID, COVID-19 status, age in years and sex. The samples were drawn from the first 160 participants of the ongoing ImmuneRACE study and from 1,254 subjects provided by 6 global collaborators. The repertoires were released in a freely available public database meant as a resource for research on the immune response to SARS-CoV-2.

TCRbeta CDR3 regions were amplified from genomic DNA by means of the immunoSEQ Assay, a bias-controlled multiplex PCR. The paper's processing steps were these. The number of nucleated cells in each sample was estimated by amplification of reference gene primers within the assay. Sequence reads were collapsed and filtered to measure the absolute abundance of every unique TCRbeta CDR3 rearrangement. Productive Simpson clonality was computed per sample as the square root of Simpson's diversity index over productive rearrangements. TCRdb carries this immuneACCESS record with in-frame sequences only. Its versions omit some clonotypes, under half of them owing to an unresolved V gene in the studies checked, with the rest unexplained. Clonal size and the V and J genes are those of that table, whereas D and trimming came from the DNA. Across this sample there are roughly 260,000 clones, with 75% to 95% seen only once. The top ten clones comprise approximately 2.6% of the sample.

One collaborating source in Seattle enrolled patients during active infection and followed them longitudinally through the course of disease. The collaborating institutions used their own protocols to collect whole blood in K2EDTA tubes. For TCRbeta analysis, collaborators shipped samples as frozen whole blood, isolated PBMCs, or DNA extracted from either of those sample types. Summary of the overall study and its limitations: The quantity of clinical and demographic metadata differed by source and by participant and was supplied without curation.

The CDR3 contains 13 residues, cysteine and phenylalanine counted. The kept DNA is CDR3 alone, 39 bases in frame from the first base. Relative to germline, V is 0 bases shorter and J is 3 bases shorter, with 6 bases between their ends. CDR1 is given as SGHKS and CDR2 as YYEKEE, both from the germline V gene (reference sequence). This chain joins TRBV5-5 to TRBJ1-1; the D segment cannot be called with confidence. Sequenced input: peripheral blood. The source is a person aged 18-35 years with COVID-19, enrolled during active disease. The bases are TGTGCCAGCAGCTTGGCGGGTTACACTGAAGCTTTCTTT. This sequence encodes CASSLAGYTEAFF.